The clone carrying this T cell receptor (beta chain) has only a few counts. This sample is part of a study of OX40 agonist ivuxolimab in advanced cancers. If patients had autoimmune disease history or systemic immunosuppression, they were excluded. Here immunoSEQ multiplex PCR was the method, and the copy in TCRdb shows in-frame clones only, minus some. This sample carries about 76,000 clones, around 89% of them seen once, and the ten largest clones take about 1%. This CDR3 is built from 14 residues. CDR1 LNHDA and CDR2 SQIVND come from the germline V gene (reference sequence). The germline V and J ends were trimmed by 0 bases and 10 bases, with 13 bases remaining between them.

This chain links TRBV19 with TRBJ1-5; D gene unclear. The input for sequencing was CD4+ or CD8+ T cells sorted from blood, taken in a trial of the OX40 agonist ivuxolimab. The receptor was derived from an adult with an advanced solid tumor such as melanoma, head and neck, liver or kidney cancer. The DNA of the CDR3 is TGTGCCAGTAGTATAGAGGCGGGGAGGCCCCCCCAGCATTTT. It yields the protein CASSIEAGRPPQHF.